The 30 T cell receptor beta chains listed next were all sequenced from one sample in a study of blood T cell repertoires in COVID-19. This table comes from immunoSEQ multiplex PCR, and its TCRdb copy is limited to in-frame clones, with some not included. The table records around 19,000 clones, over 75% of them present only once. Specimen: peripheral blood. These receptors were collected from a middle-aged man with active or convalescent COVID-19.

The chain links TRBV5-1 to TRBJ1-2, with TRBD1 identical over 8 bases. This CDR3 is 15 amino acids long. Looked up from germline, CDR1 is SGHRS and CDR2 is YFSETQ. Trimming cost V 2 bases and J 2 bases; bases outside gene matches: 5. CDR3 nucleotide sequence: TGCGCCAGCAGCTTCGGGACAGGCGGAAACTATGGCTACACCTTC. The encoded protein is CASSFGTGGNYGYTF.

The rearrangement uses TRBV29-1 and TRBJ1-4, with 10 bases aligning to TRBD1. Looked up from germline, CDR1 is SQVTM and CDR2 is ANQGSEA. V shed 7 bases and J 12 bases; nucleotides not matched to a gene: 14. The CDR3 has 14 residues. The CDR3 DNA follows: TGCAGCGCCCTGGTGGGACAGGGGTCGAAGGAACTGTTTTTT. This translates into CSALVGQGSKELFF.

The rearrangement links TRBV5-1 to TRBJ1-2; weak D call: TRBD1 (5 bases). In germline, CDR1 is SGHRS, CDR2 YFSETQ. CDR3 length: 15 amino acids. Trimming left V 0 bases short and J 6 bases short, with 15 bases between. CDR3 protein: CASSLAQQANNGYTF. CDR3 nucleotides: TGCGCCAGCAGCTTGGCGCAACAGGCGAACAATGGCTACACCTTC.

V and J are TRBV5-1 and TRBJ1-3; D remains ambiguous. Trimming removed 1 base at V and 3 bases at J, with 8 bases between. There are 14 residues in the CDR3. Germline-derived CDR1 and CDR2 are SGHRS and YFSETQ. DNA for the CDR3: TGCGCCAGCAGCTTGAGTGGCGGTGGAAACACCATATATTTT. It specifies CASSLSGGGNTIYF.

V usage is TRBV29-1 and J usage is TRBJ2-3, with 7 bases that match TRBD2. This CDR3 region has 14 residues. The V gene end was trimmed by 6 bases and the J gene end by 4 bases; junction bases not matched to a gene: 10. Germline V gene sequence: CDR1 SQVTM, CDR2 ANQGSEA. The CDR3 protein is CSVHGGYRADTQYF. The CDR3 DNA sequence: TGCAGCGTCCACGGGGGGTATAGGGCAGATACGCAGTATTTT.

This chain joins TRBV6-2 or TRBV6-3 and TRBJ1-1; a possible D gene is TRBD1 (6 bases). The germline V gene encodes CDR1 MNHEY and CDR2 SVGEGT. The V end was cut by 2 bases, the J end by 0 bases, with 22 bases between. This CDR3 comprises 19 residues. The CDR3 is CASSYPGTLGGAVNTEAFF. In nucleotides, the CDR3 is TGTGCCAGCAGTTACCCGGGTACTTTAGGGGGAGCCGTGAACACTGAAGCTTTCTTT.

The rearrangement links TRBV5-1 to TRBJ1-6, with 11 bases identical to TRBD1. The J segment lost 5 bases and the V segment lost 4 bases, leaving 8 bases of the junction unmatched. The CDR3 loop spans 17 amino acids. CDR1 and CDR2 (germline): SGHRS, YFSETQ. In DNA form, the CDR3 reads TGCGCCAGCAGCCCAAGGACAGGGGGCGGCCATAATTCACCCCTCCACTTT. Protein sequence: CASSPRTGGGHNSPLHF.

The chain is built from TRBV3-1 (or the pseudogene TRBV3-2) and TRBJ1-4; possibly TRBD1 for D (6 bases). Trimming removed 5 bases from V and 11 bases from J, with 24 bases in between. Germline V gives CDR1 LGHDT, CDR2 YNNKEL (reference sequence). This CDR3 contains 16 residues. CDR3 amino acids: CASSSQGLGSGKKLFF. CDR3 nucleotides: TGTGCCAGCAGCTCACAGGGTCTTGGATCAGGGAAGAAACTGTTTTTT.

The V and J genes are TRBV29-1 and TRBJ2-5; TRBD2 matches 7 bases. The CDR3 is 13 amino acids. Trimming took 5 bases from V and 1 from J; bases not matched to a gene: 4. CDR1 and CDR2 (germline): SQVTM, ANQGSEA. CDR3 sequence reads: CSVTASGQETQYF. CDR3 in DNA: TGCAGCGTTACGGCTAGCGGCCAAGAGACCCAGTACTTC.

For the CDR3, the DNA is TGTGCCAGCAGGAGACAGGGGGACTATGGCTACACCTTC. This encodes CASRRQGDYGYTF. The V call is TRBV25-1, the J call TRBJ1-2, with 9 bases identical to TRBD1. Losses at the gene ends were 6 bases for V and 3 bases for J; bases not matched to a gene: 2. The germline V gene has CDR1 MGHDK and CDR2 SYGVNS. CDR3 length: 13 residues.

V gene TRBV7-3 combines with J gene TRBJ2-1, with 8 bases that match TRBD2. V lost 5 bases, J lost 7 bases, and 10 bases stayed unmatched. Germline V gives CDR1 SGHTA, CDR2 FQGTGA. The CDR3 has 15 residues. The CDR3 region has the DNA TGTGCCAGCAGCAATATAGCGGGGACGGAGAATGAGCAGTTCTTC. It yields the protein CASSNIAGTENEQFF.

This clone has a single count. The chain couples TRBV29-1 to TRBJ1-1, with D tentatively TRBD1 (5 bases). The CDR3 runs 14 residues. Trimming left V 6 bases short and J 8 bases short, with 22 bases between. CDR1 and CDR2 (germline): SQVTM, ANQGSEA. The CDR3: CSVGSGLAGVEAFF. As DNA, the CDR3 is TGCAGCGTGGGTTCAGGGTTAGCGGGCGTAGAAGCTTTCTTT. Together with reference TRBV29-1 and TRBJ1-1, the CDR3 gives the full variable domain: SAVISQKPSRDICQRGTSLTIQCQVDSQVTMMFWYRQQPGQSLTLIATANQGSEATYESGFVIDKFPISRPNLTFSTLTVSNMSPEDSSIYLCSVGSGLAGVEAFFGQGTRLTVV.

The rearrangement uses TRBV24-1 and TRBJ2-1; possibly TRBD1 for D (6 bases). Per germline, CDR1 KGHDR and CDR2 SFDVKD. V was trimmed by 5 bases and J by 6 bases, leaving 19 bases between them. The CDR3 consists of 16 residues. The CDR3 sequence: CATSGQGDTPSNEQFF. The CDR3 DNA is TGTGCCACCAGTGGTCAAGGGGACACCCCTAGCAATGAGCAGTTCTTC.

The chain joins TRBV25-1 to TRBJ1-5; tentatively, D is TRBD1 (6 bases). The V end was cut by 1 base, the J end by 1 base, with 8 bases between. Germline-derived CDR1 and CDR2 are MGHDK and SYGVNS. CDR3 length: 15 amino acids. The CDR3 sequence: CASSESRGSNQPQHF. CDR3 nucleotides: TGTGCCAGCAGTGAATCAAGGGGGAGCAATCAGCCCCAGCATTTT.

The chain carries TRBV7-2 and TRBJ2-7; 14 bases line up with TRBD2. V lost 3 bases and J lost 5; bases outside the gene matches: 0. The CDR3 has 14 amino acids. Germline V gives CDR1 SGHTA, CDR2 FQGNSA. DNA of the CDR3: TGTGCCAGCAGCTTGGGACTAGCGGGGGACGAGCAGTACTTC. The encoded protein is CASSLGLAGDEQYF.

The gene calls are TRBV29-1 and TRBJ2-3; a possible D gene is TRBD1 (5 bases). V gave up 7 bases and J gave up 3 bases, with 11 bases separating them. The CDR3 length is 12 residues. CDR1 and CDR2 from the germline V gene are SQVTM and ANQGSEA. The CDR3 here is CSAATGTDTQYF. The CDR3, as DNA: TGCAGCGCTGCAACAGGAACAGATACGCAGTATTTT.

CDR3 coding DNA: TGTGCCAGCAGCCCGACAGAGAACACCGGGGAGCTGTTTTTT. Translated, it gives CASSPTENTGELFF. The chain has TRBV7-8 and TRBJ2-2; possible D gene TRBD1, 5 bases. Germline V CDR1 and CDR2: SGHVS, FQNEAQ. The V end lost 5 bases, the J end lost 1 base, and 8 bases lay between the germline ends. This CDR3 comprises 14 residues. Based on the CDR3 plus reference TRBV7-8 and TRBJ2-2, the full variable domain is GAGVSQSPRYKVAKRGQDVALRCDPISGHVSLFWYQQALGQGPEFLTYFQNEAQLDKSGLPSDRFFAERPEGSVSTLKIQRTQQEDSAVYLCASSPTENTGELFFGEGSRLTVL.

The CDR3 spells CASSTDRGIGETQYF. CDR3 in DNA: TGTGCCAGCAGTACCGACAGGGGAATAGGGGAGACCCAGTACTTC. V gene TRBV6-2 or TRBV6-3 combines with J gene TRBJ2-5; 8 nucleotides match TRBD1. Per germline, CDR1 MNHEY and CDR2 SVGEGT. J was trimmed by 5 bases and V by 5 bases; bases with no gene match: 10. CDR3 length: 15 residues.

This sequence joins TRBV27 and TRBJ2-2; possible D gene TRBD2, 6 bases. Per the germline V gene, CDR1 is MNHEY and CDR2 is SMNVEV (reference sequence). This CDR3 spans 14 amino acids. V was shortened by 6 bases and J by 7 bases, with 15 bases between the two germline ends. The CDR3 sequence: CASSLTRVNGELFF. Written as DNA, the CDR3 is TGTGCCAGCAGCTTGACTAGGGTTAACGGGGAGCTGTTTTTT.

The chain has TRBV9 and TRBJ2-3; maybe TRBD2 (7 bases). The CDR3 has 17 residues. Deletions cut 1 base from V and 2 bases from J, with 17 bases between. CDR1 SGDLS and CDR2 YYNGEE come from the germline V gene. CDR3 nucleotide sequence: TGTGCCAGCAGCGTACAAGGGGGGAGGGTACTCACAGATACGCAGTATTTT. Protein: CASSVQGGRVLTDTQYF.

The rearrangement uses TRBV7-2 and TRBJ1-5, with TRBD1 as a possible D gene (5 bases). The CDR3 is 13 amino acids. CDR1 and CDR2 (germline): SGHTA, FQGNSA. With 4 bases removed from V and 7 bases from J, the gap between germline ends came to 11 bases. DNA of the CDR3: TGTGCCAGCAGCTGGGGGGGGAGACAGCCCCAGCATTTT. It is translated as CASSWGGRQPQHF.

The chain recombines TRBV7-9 with TRBJ1-2, with 7 positions matching TRBD1. V trimming: 5 bases; J trimming: 0 bases; junction bases outside the gene matches: 6. The CDR3 extends over 15 amino acids. CDR1 is SEHNR, CDR2 FQNEAQ, per germline (reference sequence). CDR3 bases: TGTGCCAGCAGCCCGACCGGGACAGCTAACTATGGCTACACCTTC. Translation: CASSPTGTANYGYTF.

The rearrangement uses TRBV7-9 and TRBJ1-1; D perhaps matches TRBD1 (6 bases). The V end lost 1 base, the J end lost 1 base, and 10 bases lay between the germline ends. Germline values: CDR1 SEHNR, CDR2 FQNEAQ (reference sequence). This CDR3 contains 15 residues. The CDR3 region is CASSLVTGTNTEAFF. DNA for the CDR3: TGTGCCAGCAGCTTAGTAACAGGGACGAACACTGAAGCTTTCTTT.

The chain is built from TRBV5-1 and TRBJ2-7, with 8 bases fitting TRBD2. CDR3 size: 15 residues. Unmatched junction bases numbered 13, after V lost 4 bases and J lost 7 bases. Looked up from germline, CDR1 is SGHRS and CDR2 is YFSETQ. The CDR3 region is CASSLPGGGTGEQYF. The CDR3 DNA follows: TGCGCCAGCAGCCTCCCCGGGGGGGGGACGGGGGAGCAGTACTTC.

The CDR3, as DNA: TGTGCCAGCAGCATGGACAGGGGGCCACCATGGGAGACCCAGTACTTC. Translation gives CASSMDRGPPWETQYF. The V call is TRBV7-2, the J call TRBJ2-5, with 11 bases that match TRBD1. Per germline, CDR1 SGHTA and CDR2 FQGNSA. V shed 5 bases and J 5 bases; nucleotides not matched to a gene: 10. The CDR3 covers 16 residues.

The gene calls are TRBV7-2 and TRBJ1-6; no clear D gene. Germline values: CDR1 SGHTA, CDR2 FQGNSA. Trimming removed 0 bases at V and 2 bases at J, with 11 bases between. The CDR3 has 17 amino acids. The CDR3 loop is CASSLAASQAYNSPLHF. The CDR3 DNA reads TGTGCCAGCAGCTTAGCGGCCAGTCAAGCCTATAATTCACCCCTCCACTTT.

This rearrangement joins TRBV28 to TRBJ1-5, with 7 bases identical to TRBD1. The germline V gene encodes CDR1 MDHEN and CDR2 SYDVKM. Trimming took 0 bases from V and 3 from J; bases not matched to a gene: 8. This CDR3 has 17 residues. DNA of the CDR3: TGTGCCAGCAGTTTATGGGGGACGGACAGGTTCAATCAGCCCCAGCATTTT. The encoded protein is CASSLWGTDRFNQPQHF.

This clone was detected a few times. The CDR3 DNA reads as TGTGCCACCAGTGATAGCATGAACGAGGCCCAGTACTTC. This encodes CATSDSMNEAQYF. The chain has TRBV24-1 and TRBJ2-5; D is unclear. Per the germline V gene, CDR1 is KGHDR and CDR2 is SFDVKD. The ends were cut back, 3 bases at V and 9 bases at J, with 13 bases in the middle. The CDR3 is made up of 13 amino acids.

The chain has TRBV15 and TRBJ1-2; maybe TRBD1 (6 bases). The length of the CDR3 is 16 residues. The V end was cut by 0 bases, the J end by 7 bases, with 18 bases between. Germline CDR1 LNHNV, CDR2 YYDKDF (reference sequence). Here the CDR3 reads CATSRDPGGAGLGYTF. Here the CDR3 DNA reads TGTGCCACCAGCAGAGATCCGGGGGGCGCAGGTCTTGGCTACACCTTC.

This clone was detected only a few times. The rearrangement links TRBV18 to TRBJ1-6, with a possible D match to TRBD1 (5 bases). CDR1 is KGHSH and CDR2 is LQKENI in the germline V gene. Trimming took 4 bases from V and 8 from J, leaving 15 bases between them. CDR3 size: 15 residues. In nucleotides, the CDR3 is TGTGCCAGCTCACTTGATGACAGTTCGTATTCACCCCTCCACTTT. Its translation is CASSLDDSSYSPLHF. Full variable domain (outside the CDR3, taken from reference TRBV18 and TRBJ1-6): NAGVMQNPRHLVRRRGQEARLRCSPMKGHSHVYWYRQLPEEGLKFMVYLQKENIIDESGMPKERFSAEFPKEGPSILRIQQVVRGDSAAYFCASSLDDSSYSPLHFGNGTRLTVT.